These 8 T cell receptor beta chains came from one sample sequenced in a study of OX40 agonist ivuxolimab in advanced cancers. Generated by immunoSEQ multiplex PCR, the TCRdb table keeps only in-frame clones and is missing some. The sample has approximately 38,000 clones, 87% seen once. The sample here was CD4+ or CD8+ T cells sorted from blood, taken in a trial of the OX40 agonist ivuxolimab. These receptors all come from an adult with an advanced solid tumor such as melanoma, head and neck, liver or kidney cancer.

J is TRBJ2-7 and V is TRBV7-3, with 11 bases aligning to TRBD1. Germline CDR1 is SGHTA and CDR2 is FQGTGA. J gave up 3 bases and V 5 bases, and 3 bases lay outside the gene matches. The CDR3 is 14 residues long. CDR3 bases: TGTGCCAGCAGCCCCGGGACAGGGGGCTACGAGCAGTACTTC. This translates into CASSPGTGGYEQYF.

The chain joins TRBV5-5 to TRBJ2-5, with 8 nucleotides matching TRBD2. The ends lost 2 bases at V and 2 bases at J; junction bases unmatched: 5. The germline gives CDR1 SGHKS, CDR2 YYEKEE (reference sequence). This CDR3 comprises 15 residues. This chain's CDR3 is CASSFLAGSQETQYF. CDR3 sequence (DNA): TGTGCCAGCAGCTTTTTAGCGGGGTCTCAAGAGACCCAGTACTTC.

This chain joins TRBV7-3 and TRBJ1-1; no definite D call. This CDR3 region has 13 residues. Germline V gene lookup returns CDR1 SGHTA and CDR2 FQGTGA. Trimming shortened V by 2 bases and J by 1 base, and 5 bases separated the two germline ends. CDR3 in amino acids: CASSLAQNTEAFF. Here the CDR3 DNA reads TGTGCCAGCAGCTTAGCTCAGAACACTGAAGCTTTCTTT.

CDR3 sequence: CASSADRGSAEQYF. The DNA for the CDR3 is TGTGCCAGCAGCGCGGACAGGGGGTCTGCCGAGCAGTACTTC. This rearrangement joins TRBV7-7 to TRBJ2-7, with TRBD1 matching 10 bases. CDR1 and CDR2 from the germline V gene are SSHAT and FNYEAQ (reference sequence). Trimming cost V 5 bases and J 6 bases; bases outside gene matches: 7. This CDR3 is 14 amino acids long.

The V gene is TRBV5-1, the J gene TRBJ2-7, with 7 bases that match TRBD1. The junction had 3 bases not matched to a gene; V was cut back by 0 bases and J by 9 bases. The CDR3 sequence is 12 residues long. Germline loops: CDR1 SGHRS, CDR2 YFSETQ. CDR3 in DNA: TGCGCCAGCAGCTTGGAGACAGGGAGGCAGTACTTC. Its protein is CASSLETGRQYF.

The V call is TRBV7-2, the J call TRBJ2-7; D could derive from TRBD1 or TRBD2 (6 bases each). The CDR3 covers 13 residues. Germline V gene data show CDR1 as SGHTA and CDR2 as FQGNSA. V was cut by 2 bases and J by 6 bases, with 11 bases left in between. The DNA of the CDR3 is TGTGCCAGCAGCTTAAGGGGGGCGGGCGAGCAGTACTTC. Amino acids: CASSLRGAGEQYF.

This clone was counted a single time. The rearrangement uses TRBV7-6 and TRBJ2-1; tentatively, D is TRBD1 or TRBD2 (6 bases each). The CDR3 runs to 14 residues. Germline V gives CDR1 SGHVS, CDR2 FNYEAQ. The ends were cut back, 1 base at V and 10 bases at J, with 14 bases in the middle. The CDR3 coding sequence is TGTGCCAGCAGCTTAGTTCCGGGGGCCGGAGAGCAGTTCTTC. Residues: CASSLVPGAGEQFF.

This clone has a single count. This chain joins TRBV2 and TRBJ2-7; D remains ambiguous. The CDR3 spans 14 residues. V was clipped by 7 bases and J by 2 bases, with 15 bases between them. Germline assignment: CDR1 SNHLY and CDR2 FYNNEI. As DNA, the CDR3 is TGTGCCAGCATTAGGGTGTATCCGACCTACGAGCAGTACTTC. Protein sequence: CASIRVYPTYEQYF.